This entry describes one TCR beta chain. This sample stems from a study of blood T cell repertoires in COVID-19. Across the study: Sites across the United States, Italy and Spain contributed samples from acute and convalescent COVID-19. Sources were T cells, B-cell-depleted T cells, or PBMCs; the material itself was cDNA or gDNA.

Study processing details: The authors estimated nucleated cell counts from reference gene primer amplification. Data came from immunoSEQ multiplex PCR; TCRdb stores just in-frame clones and leaves some out. V and J calls and clone size come straight from that table; D and trimming were deduced from the DNA. The sample holds 100,000 or so clones; approximately 90% are singletons and the top ten take about 2.3%. The CDR3 runs 17 residues. Germline loops: CDR1 KGHSH, CDR2 LQKENI. V was clipped by 0 bases and J by 0 bases, with 12 bases between them. The gene calls are TRBV18 and TRBJ1-5, with no clear D. The sequenced material came from peripheral blood. The clonotype was recovered from a human donor with active COVID-19. The donor label of this sample is uncertain. The CDR3 sequence is CASSPPGRADSNQPQHF. The DNA of the CDR3 is TGTGCCAGCTCACCACCGGGGAGGGCCGATAGCAATCAGCCCCAGCATTTT. Full variable domain (remainder filled in from reference TRBV18 and TRBJ1-5): NAGVMQNPRHLVRRRGQEARLRCSPMKGHSHVYWYRQLPEEGLKFMVYLQKENIIDESGMPKERFSAEFPKEGPSILRIQQVVRGDSAAYFCASSPPGRADSNQPQHFGDGTRLSIL.